One and the same sample provided the 13 T cell receptor beta chains below, sequenced in a study of OX40 agonist ivuxolimab in advanced cancers. The receptor library was made with the immunoSEQ multiplex PCR assay. In TCRdb, the immuneACCESS table is reduced to in-frame sequences with V and J assigned. These tables do not hold every clone; where another copy was compared, an unresolved V gene accounts for under half, and the others remain unexplained. The sample table records tens of thousands of clones; roughly 90% of these occur just once. Approximately 1.4% of the sample goes to the ten largest clones. The specimen comprised CD4+ or CD8+ T cells sorted from blood, sampled in a trial of the OX40 agonist ivuxolimab. These receptors were collected from an adult with an advanced solid tumor such as melanoma, head and neck, liver or kidney cancer.

The chain uses TRBV28 and TRBJ1-5; tentatively, D is TRBD1 (5 bases). Germline CDR1 reads MDHEN; CDR2 reads SYDVKM. The CDR3 has 12 residues. V was trimmed by 6 bases and J by 7 bases, leaving 10 bases between them. Written as DNA, the CDR3 is TGTGCCAGCAGCCAGGGAGCCCAGCCCCAGCATTTT. Its translation: CASSQGAQPQHF.

The chain links TRBV18 to TRBJ2-1; no clear D gene. V lost 5 bases to trimming and J lost 0 bases, with 11 bases between them. Germline V CDR1 and CDR2: KGHSH, LQKENI. This CDR3 region has 15 residues. The CDR3 DNA follows: TGTGCCAGCTCAATGTCGGAAGGCTCCTACAATGAGCAGTTCTTC. Protein product: CASSMSEGSYNEQFF.

The J gene is TRBJ2-1, the V gene TRBV7-6; 9 bases agree with TRBD2. CDR1 and CDR2 (germline): SGHVS, FNYEAQ. V dropped 3 bases and J dropped 2; count of bases not matched to a gene: 11. The CDR3 totals 18 residues. CDR3 amino acids: CASSFASGVPGTYNEQFF. DNA of the CDR3: TGTGCCAGCAGCTTTGCTAGCGGGGTCCCAGGAACCTACAATGAGCAGTTCTTC. The full variable domain, its missing parts supplied by reference TRBV7-6 and TRBJ2-1, is GAGVSQSPRYKVTKRGQDVALRCDPISGHVSLYWYRQALGQGPEFLTYFNYEAQQDKSGLPNDRFSAERPEGSISTLTIQRTEQRDSAMYRCASSFASGVPGTYNEQFFGPGTRLTVL.

This chain links TRBV10-3 with TRBJ1-4; D ambiguous. CDR1 and CDR2 from the germline V gene are ENHRY and SYGVKD. Trimming pared 2 bases from V and 8 bases from J, leaving 12 bases between. The CDR3 is 14 amino acids. The CDR3 sequence is CAISETGNGEKLFF. The CDR3 DNA is TGTGCCATCAGTGAGACGGGGAATGGGGAAAAACTGTTTTTT.

The J gene is TRBJ2-7, the V gene TRBV7-6; D is perhaps TRBD1 or TRBD2 (5 bases each). There are 15 residues in the CDR3. V lost 2 bases to trimming and J lost 6 bases, with 17 bases between them. CDR1 is SGHVS and CDR2 is FNYEAQ in the germline V gene. CDR3 bases: TGTGCCAGCAGCTTATCCTCGGGGACCACCCGCGAGCAGTACTTC. It specifies CASSLSSGTTREQYF.

This chain connects TRBV30 to TRBJ2-4, with 10 nucleotides matching TRBD2. Trimming removed 4 bases from V and 2 bases from J; junction bases left unmatched: 2. Germline-derived CDR1 and CDR2 are GTSNPN and SVGIG (reference sequence). This CDR3 contains 14 residues. The CDR3 is CAWTLAGTKNIQYF. The CDR3, as DNA: TGTGCCTGGACACTAGCGGGGACCAAAAACATTCAGTACTTC.

The rearrangement joins TRBV7-2 to TRBJ1-1; the D is unclear. The CDR3 is 13 amino acids. V shed 3 bases and J shed 2 bases, with 7 bases lying between them. Looked up from germline, CDR1 is SGHTA and CDR2 is FQGNSA. The CDR3 region has the DNA TGTGCCAGCAGCTTGGGAATTAACACTGAAGCTTTCTTT. Translation: CASSLGINTEAFF.

The chain combines TRBV28 with TRBJ2-7, with D unclear. The CDR3 spans 15 residues. V lost 2 bases and J lost 0, with 11 bases in between. Germline V gene data show CDR1 as MDHEN and CDR2 as SYDVKM. CDR3 nucleotides: TGTGCCAGCAGTTTAGAACAGCCTACCTCCTACGAGCAGTACTTC. Protein product: CASSLEQPTSYEQYF.

This chain joins TRBV5-1 and TRBJ1-5, with D perhaps matching TRBD1 (5 bases). Germline V lookup: CDR1 SGHRS, CDR2 YFSETQ. The CDR3 consists of 14 residues. V gave up 4 bases and J gave up 4 bases, with 12 bases separating them. The CDR3 nucleotides read TGCGCCAGCAGCATTGGGACCGGGAATCAGCCCCAGCATTTT. It is translated as CASSIGTGNQPQHF.

This sequence joins TRBV9 and TRBJ1-1, with no clear D. Germline V gene data show CDR1 as SGDLS and CDR2 as YYNGEE. V was shortened by 0 bases and J by 4 bases, with 16 bases between the two germline ends. This CDR3 spans 16 amino acids. The CDR3 protein is CASSVDVGGRGTEAFF. CDR3 DNA sequence: TGTGCCAGCAGCGTAGATGTTGGAGGGCGGGGCACTGAAGCTTTCTTT. Full variable domain (missing parts from reference TRBV9 and TRBJ1-1): DSGVTQTPKHLITATGQRVTLRCSPRSGDLSVYWYQQSLDQGLQFLIQYYNGEERAKGNILERFSAQQFPDLHSELNLSSLELGDSALYFCASSVDVGGRGTEAFFGQGTRLTVV.

This chain joins TRBV2 and TRBJ1-1, with TRBD1 identical over 7 bases. Looked up from germline, CDR1 is SNHLY and CDR2 is FYNNEI. The CDR3 is 15 residues long. V trimming: 6 bases; J trimming: 0 bases; junction bases outside the gene matches: 7. The chain's CDR3 is CASRPNRGVNTEAFF. CDR3 nucleotide sequence: TGTGCCAGCAGGCCAAACAGGGGAGTGAACACTGAAGCTTTCTTT.

The chain joins TRBV9 to TRBJ1-3; the match to TRBD1 covers 7 bases. Germline V lookup: CDR1 SGDLS, CDR2 YYNGEE. The V gene end was trimmed by 0 bases and the J gene end by 4 bases; junction bases not matched to a gene: 1. This CDR3 is built from 14 residues. CDR3 in amino acids: CASSVATGGNTIYF. For the CDR3, the DNA is TGTGCCAGCAGCGTAGCGACAGGGGGAAACACCATATATTTT.

J is TRBJ2-7 and V is TRBV18, with 7 bases aligning to TRBD1. Germline assignment: CDR1 KGHSH and CDR2 LQKENI. Germline trimming cut 3 bases from V and 5 bases from J; bases unmatched to any gene: 10. The CDR3 totals 15 residues. Here the CDR3 DNA reads TGTGCCAGCTCACCCGAGGACAGGTTTGGCGACGAGCAGTACTTC. This translates into CASSPEDRFGDEQYF.